This T cell receptor (beta chain) was sequenced for a study of Ad26.COV2.S vaccination and SARS-CoV-2 variants. Study outcomes and limitations: TCR breadth and depth estimates may have understated total T cell responses. Recipients of either vaccine or placebo displayed similar breadth of non-spike TCRs.

Sequenced by immunoSEQ multiplex PCR; TCRdb stores in-frame clones only, minus some. Among about 500,000 clones listed, roughly nine tenths were seen once. Regarding this clone: Its antigen remains unknown.

Trimming took 2 bases from V and 7 from J, leaving 15 bases between them. Germline V gene sequence: CDR1 KGHSH, CDR2 LQKENI. The CDR3 length is 14 residues. As for treatment: over 15 received Ad26.COV2.S at low or high dose, single or two shots; a few received placebo; per-sample allocation not given. Sampling took place 63 days after the first vaccine or placebo injection. Adults aged 18-55 years in Boston included the donor. An Ad26 vector expressing Wuhan-strain SARS-CoV-2 spike constituted the vaccine. This clonotype was obtained from a person aged 18 to 65 who received the Ad26.COV2.S COVID-19 vaccine or a placebo. The specimen comprised peripheral blood, sampled in a trial of Ad26.COV2.S vaccine versus placebo. The rearrangement joins TRBV18 to TRBJ2-7; TRBD1 might be the D (5 bases). The CDR3 region has the DNA TGTGCCAGCTCACCATTAGGGGAAGTGGGTGAGCAGTACTTC. It codes for CASSPLGEVGEQYF.